This T cell receptor (beta chain) came from a study of human T cells and chemical hapten exposure. The wider study: DPC (0.01%) was patch tested on the upper back and read at 6 days.

This sample's time point: pre-sensitization, week 0. Treatment here: therapeutic diphenylcyclopropenone sensitization with weekly scalp DPC. CDR1 and CDR2 (germline): LGHNA, YSLEER. The CDR3 length is 14 residues. The V and J ends lost 3 bases and 5 bases, in that order; junction bases with no gene match: 6. Authors' analysis steps: The median was approximately 89,000 TCRs per sample, ranging about 20,000 to 700,000. TCRdb reprocessed the RACE reads via MiXCR and lists one record per CDR3 protein. These V and J calls rely on TCRdb rather than the paper's analysis. This sample has 280,000 or so distinct CDR3 sequences; about 7.7% occur once, and the top ten carry 1.2%.

This receptor was identified in a man aged 18 to 29 with alopecia areata. Some clones in this sample may be carry-over from other donors' samples. The V call is TRBV4-3, the J call TRBJ2-7, with 8 bases identical to TRBD2. This material consisted of whole blood, taken in connection with sensitization to the hapten diphenylcyclopropenone (DPC). This chain's CDR3 is CASSQGTSLNEQYF. CDR3 bases: TGCGCCAGCAGCCAGGGGACTAGTTTGAACGAGCAGTACTTC.